This TCR beta chain was sequenced in a study of identical twins. The sample holds a few counts of this clonotype. TCRdb called the 5' RACE reads again in MiXCR, with one record for every CDR3 protein. The sample includes about 1.7 million distinct CDR3 sequences, around a third of them seen just once. V was clipped by 2 bases and J by 5 bases, with 16 bases between them. This CDR3 region has 16 residues. Germline V gene sequence: CDR1 ENHRY, CDR2 SYGVKD. The sample was cord blood. The sequence was obtained from a newborn girl in good health. This chain joins TRBV10-3 and TRBJ2-1; weak D call: TRBD2 (6 bases). CDR3 in amino acids: CAISERTNAYDNEQFF. Written as DNA, the CDR3 is TGTGCCATCAGTGAGCGGACTAATGCCTATGACAATGAGCAGTTCTTC.